The clone carrying this T cell receptor beta chain was detected a few times. Its antigen is as yet unknown. The V and J ends lost 5 bases and 6 bases respectively, with 16 bases between them. The germline V gene encodes CDR1 SGHTA and CDR2 FQGNSA. The CDR3 has 15 amino acids. The assay was immunoSEQ multiplex PCR, and TCRdb's table has in-frame clones only and misses some. The sample carries tens of thousands of clones, approximately 83% recorded once. These data belong to a study of T cell responses to AZD1222 COVID-19 vaccine. Study-wide findings and caveats: The repertoires were collected only after the peak T cell response. White British people made up most donors, females outnumbered males, and clonal diversity was possibly underestimated. Baseline seropositivity characterized only a handful of AZD1222 recipients. Reportedly, close to half of spike-specific TCRs are directed against unmutated variant regions.

The source was peripheral blood, collected 28 days after the second AZD1222 dose. The TCR was taken from an adult who received the AZD1222 COVID-19 vaccine. The V gene is TRBV7-2, the J gene TRBJ1-4; a weak D match, TRBD1 (6 bases). CDR3 sequence (DNA): TGTGCCAGCAGCCCCACGGGGGCCTCGTATGAAAAACTGTTTTTT. Protein sequence: CASSPTGASYEKLFF. Complete variable domain (other parts from reference TRBV7-2 and TRBJ1-4): GAGVSQSPSNKVTEKGKDVELRCDPISGHTALYWYRQSLGQGLEFLIYFQGNSAPDKSGLPSDRFSAERTGGSVSTLTIQRTQQEDSAVYLCASSPTGASYEKLFFGSGTQLSVL.